These 3 T cell receptor beta chains share one sample of origin, sequenced in a study of T cell responses to AZD1222 COVID-19 vaccine. TCRdb keeps only in-frame clones here, not all; method: immunoSEQ multiplex PCR. The table records around 100,000 clones, roughly 90% of them present only once. The material sequenced was peripheral blood, taken on day 0 of AZD1222 vaccination. All receptors come from an adult in good health.

This clone was counted once. V is TRBV9 and J is TRBJ1-4; D is undetermined. This CDR3 comprises 13 residues. The V end lost 0 bases, the J end lost 3 bases, and 3 bases lay between the germline ends. Germline V gives CDR1 SGDLS, CDR2 YYNGEE. CDR3 nucleotides: TGTGCCAGCAGCGTAGTACCTAATGAAAAACTGTTTTTT. It translates to CASSVVPNEKLFF.

V gene TRBV28 combines with J gene TRBJ1-2; D ambiguous. Trimming shortened V by 4 bases and J by 8 bases, and 8 bases separated the two germline ends. CDR3 length equals 11 residues. The germline V gene encodes CDR1 MDHEN and CDR2 SYDVKM. Written as DNA, the CDR3 is TGTGCCAGCAGTTCGGTAGGGGGCTACACCTTC. Translation gives CASSSVGGYTF.

This clone was picked up one time. The J gene is TRBJ2-7, the V gene TRBV11-1; 9 nucleotides agree with TRBD2. Trimming took 5 bases from V and 2 from J; bases not matched to a gene: 4. Germline-derived CDR1 and CDR2 are SGHAT and FQDESV (reference sequence). The CDR3 contains 14 residues. The CDR3 protein is CASSGGLAPYEQYF. CDR3 coding DNA: TGTGCCAGCAGCGGCGGACTAGCGCCCTACGAGCAGTACTTC. The full variable domain, with the rest looked up from reference TRBV11-1 and TRBJ2-7, is EAEVAQSPRYKITEKSQAVAFWCDPISGHATLYWYRQILGQGPELLVQFQDESVVDDSQLPKDRFSAERLKGVDSTLKIQPAELGDSAMYLCASSGGLAPYEQYFGPGTRLTVT.